Each of the 19 T cell receptor beta chains below was sequenced from the same sample in a study of graft-versus-host responses after intestinal transplantation. Method: immunoSEQ multiplex PCR; TCRdb's copy keeps in-frame clones and lacks some. The table shows approximately 24,000 clones, with around 85% occurring only once. The sequenced sample was PBMCs, obtained just over 450 days after intestinal transplant. The receptor source for this set is a human patient who received an intestinal transplant, so some T cells may come from the graft donor.

The chain recombines TRBV2 with TRBJ2-7; TRBD1 is a possible D gene (5 bases). V lost 6 bases to trimming and J lost 6 bases, with 12 bases between them. Looked up from germline, CDR1 is SNHLY and CDR2 is FYNNEI. CDR3 length equals 12 residues. This chain's CDR3 is CASRRGSGEQYF. The DNA of the CDR3 is TGTGCCAGCAGAAGGGGCTCGGGCGAGCAGTACTTC.

The chain recombines TRBV6-4 with TRBJ2-1; possible D gene TRBD2, 7 bases. Trimming stripped 0 bases from V and 2 bases from J, with 11 bases between. The length of the CDR3 is 16 residues. Germline values: CDR1 MRHNA, CDR2 SNTAGT. The CDR3 nucleotides read TGTGCCAGCAGTGACTCGCCGGGGGGCCCCTACAATGAGCAGTTCTTC. Translating it yields CASSDSPGGPYNEQFF.

The chain recombines TRBV27 with TRBJ2-3, with 7 positions matching TRBD2. Trimming took 5 bases from V and 2 from J; bases not matched to a gene: 4. Per germline, CDR1 MNHEY and CDR2 SMNVEV (reference sequence). This CDR3 has 14 residues. The DNA of the CDR3 is TGTGCCAGCAGTCCTAGCGGCACCACAGATACGCAGTATTTT. Amino acid sequence: CASSPSGTTDTQYF.

CDR3 residues: CASSLGQGAGAVGYTF. The CDR3 DNA is TGTGCCAGCAGCTTAGGACAGGGGGCTGGAGCAGTTGGCTACACCTTC. The genes are TRBV7-9 and TRBJ1-2; 10 nucleotides agree with TRBD1. V gave up 1 base and J gave up 7 bases; unmatched junction bases: 9. The V gene's germline CDR1 is SEHNR and CDR2 FQNEAQ (reference sequence). CDR3 size: 16 residues.

The chain carries TRBV11-2 and TRBJ2-5, with D possibly TRBD2 on 6 matching bases. V was cut by 4 bases and J by 1 base, with 19 bases left in between. From germline, CDR1 is SGHAT and CDR2 FQNNGV. The CDR3 extends over 17 amino acids. For the CDR3, the DNA is TGTGCCAGCAGCTCACCGGGTTGGGGGGACCTCCAAGAGACCCAGTACTTC. Protein sequence: CASSSPGWGDLQETQYF. The full variable domain, completed using reference TRBV11-2 and TRBJ2-5, is EAGVAQSPRYKIIEKRQSVAFWCNPISGHATLYWYQQILGQGPKLLIQFQNNGVVDDSQLPKDRFSAERLKGVDSTLKIQPAKLEDSAVYLCASSSPGWGDLQETQYFGPGTRLLVL.

The chain employs TRBV30 and TRBJ1-5; 7 bases match TRBD1. Trimming took 2 bases from V and 8 from J; bases not matched to a gene: 15. There are 16 residues in the CDR3. From germline, CDR1 is GTSNPN and CDR2 SVGIG (reference sequence). The chain's CDR3 is CAWSPWTGTLGKPQHF. The CDR3 DNA sequence: TGTGCCTGGAGTCCCTGGACAGGAACCCTCGGGAAGCCCCAGCATTTT.

The genes are TRBV6-6 and TRBJ2-4; D call uncertain. Trimming took 9 bases from V and 2 from J, leaving 8 bases between them. The CDR3 loop spans 12 amino acids. Germline CDR1 and CDR2: MNHNY and SVGAGI (reference sequence). The DNA for the CDR3 is TGTGCCAGTTCGGGTTCCAAAAACATTCAGTACTTC. Residues: CASSGSKNIQYF.

The chain joins TRBV5-4 to TRBJ2-1; the match to TRBD2 covers 10 bases. The CDR3 runs to 17 residues. Germline V CDR1 and CDR2: SGHNT, YYREEE (reference sequence). V lost 0 bases, J lost 6 bases, and 9 bases stayed unmatched. The CDR3 nucleotides are TGTGCCAGCAGCTTGGTGGTCCTAGCGGGAGAAAGCAATGAGCAGTTCTTC. This sequence encodes CASSLVVLAGESNEQFF.

The chain couples TRBV15 to TRBJ1-2; D is unclear. Trimming took off 0 bases at V and 1 base at J, with 3 bases between the two ends. CDR3 size: 13 residues. The germline gives CDR1 LNHNV, CDR2 YYDKDF (reference sequence). CDR3 residues: CATSREVNYGYTF. CDR3 coding DNA: TGTGCCACCAGCAGAGAGGTTAACTATGGCTACACCTTC.

V gene TRBV28 combines with J gene TRBJ1-2; TRBD1 aligns across 11 bases. CDR1 and CDR2 from the germline V gene are MDHEN and SYDVKM. The CDR3 has 16 amino acids. V trimming: 5 bases; J trimming: 2 bases; junction bases outside the gene matches: 7. The CDR3 sequence is CASSTWTGGRNYGYTF. The CDR3 region has the DNA TGTGCCAGCAGTACCTGGACAGGGGGCAGAAACTATGGCTACACCTTC.

V usage is TRBV19 and J usage is TRBJ2-7, with 9 bases matching TRBD1. Germline V gene lookup returns CDR1 LNHDA and CDR2 SQIVND (reference sequence). J lost 5 bases, V lost 9 bases, and 8 bases had no gene match. This CDR3 contains 13 residues. This CDR3 is CASSRDRVDEQYF. As DNA, the CDR3 is TGTGCCAGCTCCCGGGACAGGGTCGACGAGCAGTACTTC.

This clone came up a few times. V and J are TRBV10-3 and TRBJ2-7; a possible D gene is TRBD2 (6 bases). The CDR3 covers 13 residues. Per the germline V gene, CDR1 is ENHRY and CDR2 is SYGVKD. The V end lost 3 bases, the J end lost 3 bases, and 9 bases lay between the germline ends. The CDR3 loop reads CAISDGSLYEQYF. The CDR3 DNA reads as TGTGCCATCAGTGACGGGAGCCTCTACGAGCAGTACTTC.

This chain uses TRBV5-6 with TRBJ2-3, with unresolved D. CDR3 length: 12 residues. Germline V gene data show CDR1 as SGHDT and CDR2 as YYEEEE. The V gene lost 4 bases and the J gene lost 3 bases, with 6 bases spanning the gap. The CDR3 region is CASSVRTDTQYF. The DNA of the CDR3 is TGTGCCAGCAGCGTTAGGACAGATACGCAGTATTTT. The entire variable domain, with the rest obtained from reference TRBV5-6 and TRBJ2-3, is as follows: DAGVTQSPTHLIKTRGQQVTLRCSPKSGHDTVSWYQQALGQGPQFIFQYYEEEERQRGNFPDRFSGHQFPNYSSELNVNALLLGDSALYLCASSVRTDTQYFGPGTRLTVL.

This chain connects TRBV29-1 to TRBJ2-6; the D is unclear. The CDR3 extends over 16 amino acids. Germline CDR1 is SQVTM and CDR2 is ANQGSEA. The V end lost 4 bases, the J end lost 0 bases, and 13 bases lay between the germline ends. In nucleotides, the CDR3 is TGCAGCGTTGTGTCTCTGGGATTCTCTGGGGCCAACGTCCTGACTTTC. Translated: CSVVSLGFSGANVLTF.

The genes are TRBV28 and TRBJ2-5, with 10 bases aligning to TRBD1. This CDR3 is built from 14 residues. V lost 8 bases to trimming and J lost 7 bases; unmatched junction nucleotides: 10. The V gene's germline CDR1 is MDHEN and CDR2 SYDVKM. The CDR3 loop is CASRRWDRGWTQYF. For the CDR3, the DNA is TGTGCCAGCCGACGATGGGACAGGGGTTGGACCCAGTACTTC.

This sequence joins TRBV6-5 and TRBJ1-1; D unclear. The germline gives CDR1 MNHEY, CDR2 SVGAGI. The V and J ends lost 6 bases and 1 base respectively, with 12 bases between them. There are 14 residues in the CDR3. CDR3: CASSPAGGNTEAFF. In DNA form, the CDR3 reads TGTGCCAGCAGCCCCGCAGGAGGGAACACTGAAGCTTTCTTT.

The chain joins TRBV13 to TRBJ1-1; D is perhaps TRBD1 (5 bases). V lost 5 bases and J 5 bases, leaving 21 bases between the germline ends. Germline CDR1 is PRHDT and CDR2 is FYEKMQ (reference sequence). The CDR3 totals 16 residues. The CDR3 DNA reads as TGTGCCAGCAGCGTCACAGGAGAAAGGGAGAGAACTGAAGCTTTCTTT. It yields the protein CASSVTGERERTEAFF. The full variable domain, with the rest looked up from reference TRBV13 and TRBJ1-1, is AAGVIQSPRHLIKEKRETATLKCYPIPRHDTVYWYQQGPGQDPQFLISFYEKMQSDKGSIPDRFSAQQFSDYHSELNMSSLELGDSALYFCASSVTGERERTEAFFGQGTRLTVV.

A few counts support this clone. The chain employs TRBV7-3 and TRBJ1-1; D ambiguous. CDR1 SGHTA and CDR2 FQGTGA come from the germline V gene. This CDR3 spans 14 amino acids. V lost 5 bases, J lost 2 bases, and 12 bases lay in between. CDR3 nucleotide sequence: TGTGCCAGCAGCCCCCTCGACACCAACACTGAAGCTTTCTTT. It encodes CASSPLDTNTEAFF.

The chain is built from TRBV5-8 and TRBJ1-4; 8 bases agree with TRBD1. The germline V gene encodes CDR1 SGHTS and CDR2 YDEGEE. The CDR3 has 14 residues. V shed 3 bases, J shed 5 bases, and the junction held 3 bases outside the gene matches. This chain's CDR3 is CASSYRDRNEKLFF. CDR3 nucleotide sequence: TGTGCCAGCAGCTACCGGGACAGGAATGAAAAACTGTTTTTT.